This T cell receptor beta chain was recorded in a study of T cells in Graves' hyperthyroidism and ophthalmopathy. Overall study context: The initial diagnosis was the point when peripheral blood was collected, ahead of any treatment. Study-wide findings and caveats: Blood shared most expanded thyroid clonotypes above 0.001.

Uncontrolled infection, other autoimmune disease, pregnancy and lactation each barred patients from inclusion. For the diagnoses, clinical symptoms, serum thyroxine and TRAb, thyroid ultrasound and orbital computed tomography were used. V lost 7 bases and J lost 3, with 16 bases in between. The CDR3 runs to 14 residues. Looked up from germline, CDR1 is SNHLY and CDR2 is FYNNEI. Authors of the study amplified TCR beta CDR3 regions from RNA transcripts. The TCR CDR3 was amplified in a first-round RT-PCR using the HTBI primer set. In TCRdb, the multiplex PCR reads were re-called with MiXCR into one record per CDR3 protein. This table has approximately 600,000 distinct CDR3 sequences, about 20% appearing once. This clonotype turned up a few times. Its matching antigen is unknown.

The receptor's source is a man aged 30 to 45 with Graves' ophthalmopathy. Material: blood. V gene TRBV2 combines with J gene TRBJ2-7, with a tentative D call TRBD1 (5 bases). CDR3 loop: CASKEQDNRYEQYF. The CDR3 DNA sequence: TGTGCCAGCAAAGAACAGGACAACCGCTACGAGCAGTACTTC.